These 14 T cell receptor beta chains were all obtained from the same sample, sequenced in a study of OX40 agonist ivuxolimab in advanced cancers. Assay used: immunoSEQ multiplex PCR; TCRdb lists only in-frame clones, some missing. Among roughly 60,000 clones listed, about 88% were seen once. Sequenced here: CD4+ or CD8+ T cells sorted from blood, sampled in a trial of the OX40 agonist ivuxolimab. The receptors come from an adult with an advanced solid tumor such as melanoma, head and neck, liver or kidney cancer.

J is TRBJ1-1 and V is TRBV30; TRBD1 aligns across 8 bases. This CDR3 is built from 12 residues. Trimming removed 4 bases from V and 4 bases from J; junction bases left unmatched: 2. Looked up from germline, CDR1 is GTSNPN and CDR2 is SVGIG (reference sequence). In DNA form, the CDR3 reads TGTGCCTGGACAGGGGGCGGCACTGAAGCTTTCTTT. Amino acids: CAWTGGGTEAFF.

V and J are TRBV28 and TRBJ2-5, with 12 bases identical to TRBD2. Germline CDR1 and CDR2: MDHEN and SYDVKM. J was trimmed by 2 bases and V by 5 bases; bases with no gene match: 6. The CDR3 loop spans 16 amino acids. Here the CDR3 DNA reads TGTGCCAGCAGTGGTTGGACTAGCGGGGAGCAAGAGACCCAGTACTTC. Translation: CASSGWTSGEQETQYF.

The genes are TRBV19 and TRBJ2-3; 8 bases map to TRBD2. Germline trimming cut 2 bases from V and 5 bases from J; bases unmatched to any gene: 3. This CDR3 region has 14 residues. CDR1 and CDR2 from the germline V gene are LNHDA and SQIVND (reference sequence). Written as DNA, the CDR3 is TGTGCCAGTAGTATACTGGCGGGGGGAGATACGCAGTATTTT. Translation: CASSILAGGDTQYF.

J is TRBJ2-3 and V is TRBV5-5, with D perhaps TRBD1 or TRBD2 (6 bases each). V shed 7 bases and J shed 2 bases, with 17 bases lying between them. The CDR3 spans 15 residues. CDR1 is SGHKS, CDR2 YYEKEE, per germline (reference sequence). The CDR3, as DNA: TGTGCCAGCGGGTCAAGGGGGGCGCCCACAGATACGCAGTATTTT. It codes for CASGSRGAPTDTQYF.

This clone has only a few counts. V and J are TRBV11-2 and TRBJ1-2; D may be TRBD1 (5 bases). The CDR3 contains 13 residues. V was trimmed by 5 bases and J by 6 bases, leaving 13 bases between them. Germline assignment: CDR1 SGHAT and CDR2 FQNNGV. CDR3 nucleotide sequence: TGTGCCAGCAGCATAGGGGAGGGTAATGGCTACACCTTC. Translation: CASSIGEGNGYTF.

The chain links TRBV11-2 to TRBJ2-7; D is perhaps TRBD2 (5 bases). Deletions cut 5 bases from V and 3 bases from J, with 14 bases between. The germline V gene encodes CDR1 SGHAT and CDR2 FQNNGV. The CDR3 is 14 residues long. In DNA, the CDR3 is TGTGCCAGCAGCACCGATACTAGGTTCTACGAGCAGTACTTC. This sequence encodes CASSTDTRFYEQYF.

This rearrangement joins TRBV6-5 to TRBJ2-5; D is ambiguous. Gene TRBJ2-7 matches the end of the DNA better, so the J call may be wrong. Germline CDR1 reads MNHEY; CDR2 reads SVGAGI. CDR3 size: 11 residues. DNA for the CDR3: TGTGCCAGCAGTGCTAGCTACGAGCAGTACTTC. The encoded protein is CASSASYEQYF.

Details on this clone: Other nucleotide sequences from this sample produce the same CDR3. The V call is TRBV2, the J call TRBJ2-5; TRBD2 matches at 9 bases. Per germline, CDR1 SNHLY and CDR2 FYNNEI. V shed 5 bases and J 7 bases; nucleotides not matched to a gene: 11. The CDR3 runs to 15 residues. In DNA form, the CDR3 reads TGTGCCAGCAGTCCGACTAGCGGAGCAAGTGGGACCCAGTACTTC. Residues: CASSPTSGASGTQYF.

The chain couples TRBV18 to TRBJ1-5; TRBD1 might be the D (6 bases). Trimming removed 5 bases at V and 0 bases at J, with 11 bases between. CDR1 and CDR2 (germline): KGHSH, LQKENI. This CDR3 is built from 15 residues. CDR3 protein: CASSGDIGSNQPQHF. For the CDR3, the DNA is TGTGCCAGCTCAGGGGACATCGGTAGCAATCAGCCCCAGCATTTT.

The chain recombines TRBV28 with TRBJ1-3, with D maybe TRBD1 (5 bases). The V gene's germline CDR1 is MDHEN and CDR2 SYDVKM. V was cut by 3 bases and J by 2 bases, with 17 bases left in between. CDR3 length: 17 residues. Written as DNA, the CDR3 is TGTGCCAGCAGTTTGTATCAGGGTTCTTCTCCTGGAAACACCATATATTTT. Protein product: CASSLYQGSSPGNTIYF.

The rearrangement links TRBV6-5 to TRBJ2-7, with 10 bases lining up with TRBD1. The germline CDR1 and CDR2 sequences are MNHEY and SVGAGI. The CDR3 consists of 15 residues. V was pared by 6 bases and J by 2 bases, with 7 bases of the junction left unmatched. Here the CDR3 reads CASRQGQGGAYEQYF. The CDR3 nucleotides read TGTGCCAGCAGACAAGGACAGGGGGGCGCCTACGAGCAGTACTTC.

This chain uses TRBV7-6 with TRBJ2-5, with 8 bases identical to TRBD2. The CDR3 sequence is 16 residues long. In germline, CDR1 is SGHVS, CDR2 FNYEAQ. Trimming at V came to 1 base and at J to 3 bases, leaving 7 bases not matched to a gene. CDR3 DNA: TGTGCCAGCAGCTTAGACGGCGGGAGGAATAAAGAGACCCAGTACTTC. Translated: CASSLDGGRNKETQYF.

Here the CDR3 DNA reads TGCGCCAGCAGCCAAGAAACATCGGGCGGCCGACAGGGGGCGGAGGATACGCAGTATTTT. This sequence encodes CASSQETSGGRQGAEDTQYF. The chain links TRBV4-3 to TRBJ2-3; the match to TRBD1 covers 10 bases. Germline assignment: CDR1 LGHNA and CDR2 YSLEER. V was clipped by 0 bases and J by 6 bases; unmatched bases: 18. The CDR3 length is 20 residues.

The V gene is TRBV30, the J gene TRBJ2-5; unclear D gene. The J call may be mistaken, given a closer DNA end match to TRBJ2-7. Germline assignment: CDR1 GTSNPN and CDR2 SVGIG (reference sequence). This CDR3 contains 12 residues. The DNA for the CDR3 is TGTGCCTTGCGTACGGTGGTGGACGAGCAGTACTTC. It specifies CALRTVVDEQYF.